The 5 T cell receptor beta chains listed next were all sequenced from one sample in a study of blood T cell repertoires in COVID-19. Generated by immunoSEQ multiplex PCR, the TCRdb table keeps only in-frame clones and is missing some. This table has 170,000 or so clones, 75% to 80% appearing once. Sequencing used peripheral blood. The receptors were gathered from a woman aged 70-85 years with acute or convalescent COVID-19.

A single count supports this clone. The CDR3 sequence is CASSRTGANTEAFF. The CDR3 nucleotides read TGTGCCAGCTCCCGGACAGGGGCGAACACTGAAGCTTTCTTT. This chain uses TRBV9 with TRBJ1-1, with 9 bases fitting TRBD1. Germline V gives CDR1 SGDLS, CDR2 YYNGEE. This CDR3 has 14 residues. V was clipped by 7 bases and J by 1 base; unmatched bases: 5. The entire variable domain, with the rest obtained from reference TRBV9 and TRBJ1-1, is as follows: DSGVTQTPKHLITATGQRVTLRCSPRSGDLSVYWYQQSLDQGLQFLIQYYNGEERAKGNILERFSAQQFPDLHSELNLSSLELGDSALYFCASSRTGANTEAFFGQGTRLTVV.

This clone has just a few counts. This chain uses TRBV7-3 with TRBJ2-2; maybe TRBD2 (6 bases). The CDR3 totals 16 residues. V was pared by 3 bases and J by 1 base, with 12 bases between. CDR1 is SGHTA and CDR2 is FQGTGA in the germline V gene. The CDR3 DNA is TGTGCCAGCAGCTTGCATAGCGGATTGAACACCGGGGAGCTGTTTTTT. Its protein is CASSLHSGLNTGELFF. Combining the CDR3 with reference TRBV7-3 and TRBJ2-2 gives the whole variable domain GAGVSQTPSNKVTEKGKYVELRCDPISGHTALYWYRQSLGQGPEFLIYFQGTGAADDSGLPNDRFFAVRPEGSVSTLKIQRTERGDSAVYLCASSLHSGLNTGELFFGEGSRLTVL.

The chain recombines TRBV5-4 with TRBJ2-1, with D perhaps matching TRBD2 (6 bases). Germline V lookup: CDR1 SGHNT, CDR2 YYREEE (reference sequence). Trimming removed 4 bases from V and 6 bases from J, with 17 bases in between. The length of the CDR3 is 15 residues. The CDR3 bases are TGTGCCAGCAGCCCGAGACTAGGCCGGTCCAATGAGCAGTTCTTC. It codes for CASSPRLGRSNEQFF.

The chain uses TRBV30 and TRBJ1-6, with 7 bases that match TRBD1. The CDR3 contains 13 residues. Trimming removed 1 base from V and 14 bases from J; junction bases left unmatched: 8. Germline loops: CDR1 GTSNPN, CDR2 SVGIG (reference sequence). The CDR3 region has the DNA TGTGCCTGGAGTGGACAGGGAAGGGGTGCCCTCCACTTT. This sequence encodes CAWSGQGRGALHF.

V and J are TRBV9 and TRBJ2-1, with D perhaps matching TRBD2 (6 bases). The V gene lost 0 bases and the J gene lost 0 bases, with 16 bases spanning the gap. The CDR3 sequence is 18 residues long. Looked up from germline, CDR1 is SGDLS and CDR2 is YYNGEE. This CDR3 reads CASSVGGAVAASYNEQFF. The CDR3 region has the DNA TGTGCCAGCAGCGTAGGAGGCGCGGTAGCGGCCTCCTACAATGAGCAGTTCTTC.